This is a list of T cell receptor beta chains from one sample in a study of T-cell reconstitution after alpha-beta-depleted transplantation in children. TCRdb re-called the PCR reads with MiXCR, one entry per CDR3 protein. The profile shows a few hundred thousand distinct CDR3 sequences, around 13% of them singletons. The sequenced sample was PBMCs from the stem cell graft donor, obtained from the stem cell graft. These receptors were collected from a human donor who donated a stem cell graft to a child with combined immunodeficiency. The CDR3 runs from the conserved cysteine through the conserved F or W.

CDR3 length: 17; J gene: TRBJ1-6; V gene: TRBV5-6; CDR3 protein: CASSLGQASSYNSPLHF
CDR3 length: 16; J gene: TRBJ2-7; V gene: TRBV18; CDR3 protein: CASSSYTDSFSYEQYF
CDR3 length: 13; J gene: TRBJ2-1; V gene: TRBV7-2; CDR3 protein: CASSLFFDNEQFF
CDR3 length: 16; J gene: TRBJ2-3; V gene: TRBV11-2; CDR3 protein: CASSLVAGMGTDTQYF
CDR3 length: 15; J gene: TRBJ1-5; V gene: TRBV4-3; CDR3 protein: CASSQEQAPYQPQHF
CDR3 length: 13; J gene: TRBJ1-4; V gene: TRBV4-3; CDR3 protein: CASSQQIGWKLFF
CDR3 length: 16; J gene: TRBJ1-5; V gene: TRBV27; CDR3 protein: CASSPQGRLGNQPQHF
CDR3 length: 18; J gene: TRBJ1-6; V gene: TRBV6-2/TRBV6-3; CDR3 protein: CASSRDHFSVSYNSPLHF
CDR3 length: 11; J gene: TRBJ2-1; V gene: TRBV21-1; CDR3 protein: CASPKGNEQFF
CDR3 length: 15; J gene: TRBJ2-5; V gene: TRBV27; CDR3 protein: CASSLPEEWGETQYF
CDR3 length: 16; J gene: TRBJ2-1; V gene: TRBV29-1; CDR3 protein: CSVEGLAGGGYNEQFF
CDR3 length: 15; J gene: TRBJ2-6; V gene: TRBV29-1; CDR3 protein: CSVGQGFSGANVLTF
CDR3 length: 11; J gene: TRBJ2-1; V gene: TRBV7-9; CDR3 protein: CASSSGTSQFF
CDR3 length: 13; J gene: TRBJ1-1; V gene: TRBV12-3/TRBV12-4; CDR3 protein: CASSMGVYTEAFF
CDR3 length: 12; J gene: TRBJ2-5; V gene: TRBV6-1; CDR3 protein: CASTGSRETQYF
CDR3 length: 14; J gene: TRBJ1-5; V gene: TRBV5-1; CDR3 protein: CASSLNGGRQPQHF
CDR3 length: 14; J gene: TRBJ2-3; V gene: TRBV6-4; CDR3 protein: CASSEAASTDTQYF
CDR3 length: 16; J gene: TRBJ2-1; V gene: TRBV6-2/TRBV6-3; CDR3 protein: CASSYLGTRTGDEQFF
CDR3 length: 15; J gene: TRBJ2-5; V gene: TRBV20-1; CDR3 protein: CSARARGTAKETQYF
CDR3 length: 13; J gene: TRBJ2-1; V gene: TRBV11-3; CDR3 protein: CASSSLAPNEQFF
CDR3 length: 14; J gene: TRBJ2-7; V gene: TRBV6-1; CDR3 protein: CATRAGTELYEQYF
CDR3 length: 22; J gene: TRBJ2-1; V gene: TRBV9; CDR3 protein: CASSVDWRLLTSGTCSYNEQFF
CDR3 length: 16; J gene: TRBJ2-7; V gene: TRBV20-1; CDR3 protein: CSASRLAGAKGYEQYF
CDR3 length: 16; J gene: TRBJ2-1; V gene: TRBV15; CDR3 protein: CATSRDVGAGYNEQFF
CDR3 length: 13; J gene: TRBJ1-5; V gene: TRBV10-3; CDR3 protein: CAIQGEGNQPQHF
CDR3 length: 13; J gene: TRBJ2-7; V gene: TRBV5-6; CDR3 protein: CASSLGSAYEQYF
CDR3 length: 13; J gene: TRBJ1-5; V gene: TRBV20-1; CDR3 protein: CSARALEGQPQHF
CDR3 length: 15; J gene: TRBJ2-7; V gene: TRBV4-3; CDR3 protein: CASSQASGGGYEQYF
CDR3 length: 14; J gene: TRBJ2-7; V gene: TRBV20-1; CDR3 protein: CSASPRVSSYEQYF
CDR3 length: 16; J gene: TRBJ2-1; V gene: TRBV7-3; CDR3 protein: CASSLMASGSMGEQFF
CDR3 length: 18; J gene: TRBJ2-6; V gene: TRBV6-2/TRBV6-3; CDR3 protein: CASSYGTGAGSGANVLTF
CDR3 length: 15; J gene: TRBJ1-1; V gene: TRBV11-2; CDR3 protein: CASSPRDRRYTEAFF
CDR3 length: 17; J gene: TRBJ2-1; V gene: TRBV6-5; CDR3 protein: CASSFSPSGRAYNEQFF
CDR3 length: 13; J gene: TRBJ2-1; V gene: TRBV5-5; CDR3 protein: CASSLAVLDEQFF
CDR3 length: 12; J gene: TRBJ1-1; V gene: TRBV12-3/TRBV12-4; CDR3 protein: CASSLVSTEAFF
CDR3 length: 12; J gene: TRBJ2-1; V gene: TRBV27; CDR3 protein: CASRGLGDEQFF
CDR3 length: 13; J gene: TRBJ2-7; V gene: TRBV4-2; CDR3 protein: CASSQEGGSEQYF
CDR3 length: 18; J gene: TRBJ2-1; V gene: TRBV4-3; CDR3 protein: CASSQEGGQGVPYNEQFF
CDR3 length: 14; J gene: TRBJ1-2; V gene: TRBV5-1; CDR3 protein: CASSDGTGNYGYTF
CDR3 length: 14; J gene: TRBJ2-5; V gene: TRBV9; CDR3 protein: CASSTRGLGETQYF
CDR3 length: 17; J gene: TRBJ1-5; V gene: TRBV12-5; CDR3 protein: CASGFQAGGQGNQPQHF
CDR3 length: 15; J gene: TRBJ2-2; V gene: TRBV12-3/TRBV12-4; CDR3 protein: CASGGTSGRAMELFF
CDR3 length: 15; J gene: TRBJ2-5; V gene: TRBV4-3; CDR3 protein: CASSQDRIPQETQYF
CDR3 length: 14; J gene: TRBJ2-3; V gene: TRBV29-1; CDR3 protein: CSVDRGRETDTQYF
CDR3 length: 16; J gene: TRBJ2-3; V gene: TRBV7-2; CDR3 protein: CASSLGGRGGTDTQYF
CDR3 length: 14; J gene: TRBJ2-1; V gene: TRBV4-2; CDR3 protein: CASSQRTAYNEQFF
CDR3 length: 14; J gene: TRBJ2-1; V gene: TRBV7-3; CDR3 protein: CASSLGSQPNEQFF
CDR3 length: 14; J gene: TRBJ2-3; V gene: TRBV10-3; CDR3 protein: CAISQGQGVDTQYF
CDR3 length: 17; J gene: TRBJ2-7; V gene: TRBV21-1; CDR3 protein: CASSKGGVSGSFYEQYF
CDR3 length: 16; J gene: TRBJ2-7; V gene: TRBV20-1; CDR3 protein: CSASTTGTLIAYEQYF
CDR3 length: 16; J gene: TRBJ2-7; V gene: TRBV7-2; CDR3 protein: CASSAGLAGVSYEQYF
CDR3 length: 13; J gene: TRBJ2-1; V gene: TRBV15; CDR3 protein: CATSRDTGREQFF